The next 24 T cell receptor beta chains were all read from a single sample in a study of blood T cell repertoires in COVID-19. Assay: immunoSEQ multiplex PCR; the TCRdb copy retains only in-frame clones and omits some. The repertoire holds hundreds of thousands of clones, with about 83% as singletons. The sequencing sample was made of peripheral blood. These receptors were obtained from a man aged 60 to 75 who had recovered from COVID-19.

The chain recombines TRBV6-4 with TRBJ1-1, with D possibly matching TRBD1 (5 bases). The CDR3 covers 15 residues. The germline V gene has CDR1 MRHNA and CDR2 SNTAGT. V gave up 2 bases and J gave up 1 base, with 11 bases separating them. In nucleotides, the CDR3 is TGTGCCAGCAGTGACCCCCGTACAGGGAACACTGAAGCTTTCTTT. Its translation: CASSDPRTGNTEAFF.

V is TRBV5-6 and J is TRBJ2-2; TRBD1 matches at 8 bases. Germline lookup yields CDR1 SGHDT and CDR2 YYEEEE. The CDR3 totals 15 residues. Trimming cost V 0 bases and J 6 bases; bases outside gene matches: 4. The CDR3 sequence is CASSLVDREPGELFF. CDR3 bases: TGTGCCAGCAGCTTGGTGGACAGGGAGCCCGGGGAGCTGTTTTTT.

The chain employs TRBV7-3 and TRBJ2-5, with 9 bases identical to TRBD1. This CDR3 is built from 15 residues. The V gene end was trimmed by 5 bases and the J gene end by 6 bases; junction bases not matched to a gene: 10. CDR1 SGHTA and CDR2 FQGTGA come from the germline V gene. The CDR3 DNA reads TGTGCCAGCAGCGACTCCGGGACAGGGAGGCAGACCCAGTACTTC. This gives the protein CASSDSGTGRQTQYF.

V and J are TRBV5-4 and TRBJ2-1; 7 nucleotides align to TRBD2. The CDR3 consists of 14 residues. Germline trimming cut 2 bases from V and 9 bases from J; bases unmatched to any gene: 8. From germline, CDR1 is SGHNT and CDR2 YYREEE (reference sequence). Here the CDR3 DNA reads TGTGCCAGCAGCTTTGGGCACGGGAGGAGTGAGCAGTTCTTC. It specifies CASSFGHGRSEQFF.

V gene TRBV6-5 combines with J gene TRBJ2-3; D not resolved. The germline CDR1 and CDR2 sequences are MNHEY and SVGAGI. Trimming removed 4 bases from V and 4 bases from J, with 6 bases in between. This CDR3 contains 12 residues. The chain's CDR3 is CASSSVPDTQYF. In DNA form, the CDR3 reads TGTGCCAGCAGTTCTGTCCCAGATACGCAGTATTTT.

V gene TRBV10-3 combines with J gene TRBJ2-7; 12 nucleotides align to TRBD2. This CDR3 spans 15 amino acids. V was pared by 6 bases and J by 2 bases, with 5 bases of the junction left unmatched. Germline values: CDR1 ENHRY, CDR2 SYGVKD. The DNA of the CDR3 is TGTGCCATCAGCATTCTAGCGGGAGGGCCCTACGAGCAGTACTTC. This codes for CAISILAGGPYEQYF.

This rearrangement joins TRBV14 to TRBJ2-1, with 10 bases lining up with TRBD1. The CDR3 consists of 16 residues. Germline CDR1 is SGHDN and CDR2 is FVKESK. Trimming took 1 base from V and 4 from J; bases not matched to a gene: 4. CDR3 amino acids: CASSQVGQGGYNEQFF. DNA of the CDR3: TGTGCCAGCAGCCAAGTCGGACAGGGGGGTTACAATGAGCAGTTCTTC.

For the CDR3, the DNA is TGTGCCAGCAGTTACGCAGGGCGGGAGGCCATGCGGGAGCAGTACTTC. Its protein product is CASSYAGREAMREQYF. The rearrangement uses TRBV6-2 or TRBV6-3 and TRBJ2-7; 8 nucleotides align to TRBD2. From germline, CDR1 is MNHEY and CDR2 SVGEGT. V shed 2 bases, J shed 7 bases, and the junction held 13 bases outside the gene matches. This CDR3 has 16 amino acids.

The rearrangement joins TRBV4-3 to TRBJ2-1, with D perhaps matching TRBD2 (5 bases). CDR1 and CDR2 (germline): LGHNA, YSLEER. Trimming left V 0 bases short and J 4 bases short, with 13 bases between. The CDR3 runs 16 residues. For the CDR3, the DNA is TGCGCCAGCAGCCAAGATCGGGCTAGCTTTTACAATGAGCAGTTCTTC. Translating it yields CASSQDRASFYNEQFF.

The V call is TRBV7-3, the J call TRBJ2-3; possible D gene TRBD1, 5 bases. The CDR3 spans 16 residues. The germline gives CDR1 SGHTA, CDR2 FQGTGA. V gave up 4 bases and J gave up 6 bases, with 20 bases separating them. In DNA form, the CDR3 reads TGTGCCAGCAGCTCTCGGGTGGGGCAGCCTGGGGATACGCAGTATTTT. Translating gives CASSSRVGQPGDTQYF.

The chain is built from TRBV6-6 and TRBJ1-1; 7 nucleotides align to TRBD1. The CDR3 is 13 residues long. With 5 bases clipped from V and 0 bases from J, the junction kept 0 bases outside the gene matches. The germline V gene has CDR1 MNHNY and CDR2 SVGAGI (reference sequence). The CDR3 region is CASSGQVNTEAFF. In DNA, the CDR3 is TGTGCCAGCAGTGGACAGGTGAACACTGAAGCTTTCTTT.

The chain combines TRBV11-2 with TRBJ1-1; D not certain. This CDR3 is built from 12 residues. Germline V gives CDR1 SGHAT, CDR2 FQNNGV. V lost 3 bases and J lost 1, with 3 bases in between. CDR3 bases: TGTGCCAGCAGCTTCGGGAACACTGAAGCTTTCTTT. This codes for CASSFGNTEAFF.

The rearrangement links TRBV2 to TRBJ2-3; 9 bases fit TRBD1. Germline CDR1 and CDR2: SNHLY and FYNNEI. J gave up 1 base and V 8 bases, and 7 bases lay outside the gene matches. This CDR3 is 15 amino acids long. Here the CDR3 reads CASVARTGGTDTQYF. The CDR3 DNA reads TGTGCCAGCGTGGCCAGGACAGGGGGCACAGATACGCAGTATTTT.

The V and J genes are TRBV4-1 and TRBJ2-3, with TRBD2 as a possible D gene (6 bases). Germline V gives CDR1 MGHRA, CDR2 YSYEKL. V lost 3 bases and J lost 0, with 16 bases in between. There are 17 residues in the CDR3. The CDR3 region has the DNA TGCGCCAGCAGCCAGGGAATCGGGGGTTTGAGCACAGATACGCAGTATTTT. It codes for CASSQGIGGLSTDTQYF.

The rearrangement links TRBV19 to TRBJ1-1, with D tentatively TRBD1 (6 bases). With 6 bases removed from V and 3 bases from J, the gap between germline ends came to 8 bases. Germline assignment: CDR1 LNHDA and CDR2 SQIVND (reference sequence). The CDR3 is 12 amino acids. Written as DNA, the CDR3 is TGTGCCAGTAGCAGGGGTTACACTGAAGCTTTCTTT. It codes for CASSRGYTEAFF.

The V gene is TRBV3-1 (or the pseudogene TRBV3-2), the J gene TRBJ1-2; D unresolved. The CDR3 contains 13 residues. Germline values: CDR1 LGHDT, CDR2 YNNKEL (reference sequence). Between the trimmed V and J ends, which lost 2 bases and 8 bases, there was a span of 12 bases. As DNA, the CDR3 is TGTGCCAGCAGCCAACCCAACCCTAGGGGCTACACCTTC. Protein sequence: CASSQPNPRGYTF.

Only a few counts were recorded for this clone. CDR3 nucleotide sequence: TGTGCCAGCAGCTCGGACAGGGCAAATCAGCCCCAGCATTTT. Translating gives CASSSDRANQPQHF. V and J are TRBV5-6 and TRBJ1-5; TRBD1 matches at 8 bases. This CDR3 comprises 14 residues. CDR1 and CDR2 from the germline V gene are SGHDT and YYEEEE. The V and J ends lost 3 bases and 4 bases, in that order; junction bases with no gene match: 3.

This clone was detected a few times. This chain connects TRBV12-3 or TRBV12-4 to TRBJ1-1, with a weak D call TRBD1 (6 bases). Trimming removed 6 bases from V and 1 base from J, with 9 bases in between. This CDR3 has 13 amino acids. CDR3 DNA: TGTGCCAGCAGCCCACAGGGGAACACTGAAGCTTTCTTT. This sequence encodes CASSPQGNTEAFF.

V usage is TRBV6-2 or TRBV6-3 and J usage is TRBJ1-2, with 7 nucleotides matching TRBD1. The junction had 8 bases not matched to a gene; V was cut back by 6 bases and J by 7 bases. This CDR3 is built from 13 residues. The germline V gene encodes CDR1 MNHEY and CDR2 SVGEGT. This CDR3 is CASSPGRGTGYTF. The CDR3 DNA is TGTGCCAGCAGCCCCGGCAGGGGGACTGGCTACACCTTC.

The genes are TRBV5-1 and TRBJ1-1, with a possible D match to TRBD1 (5 bases). From germline, CDR1 is SGHRS and CDR2 YFSETQ. Trimming removed 4 bases at V and 3 bases at J, with 13 bases between. This CDR3 contains 14 residues. DNA for the CDR3: TGCGCCAGCAGCCCCGTCGGACACTACACTGAAGCTTTCTTT. This codes for CASSPVGHYTEAFF. The full variable domain, in which reference TRBV5-1 and TRBJ1-1 provide the parts outside the CDR3, is KAGVTQTPRYLIKTRGQQVTLSCSPISGHRSVSWYQQTPGQGLQFLFEYFSETQRNKGNFPGRFSGRQFSNSRSEMNVSTLELGDSALYLCASSPVGHYTEAFFGQGTRLTVV.

The chain uses TRBV7-6 and TRBJ2-1; a weak D match, TRBD2 (6 bases). Trimming removed 3 bases from V and 0 bases from J, with 15 bases in between. Looked up from germline, CDR1 is SGHVS and CDR2 is FNYEAQ. This CDR3 has 17 residues. The CDR3 spells CASSFRTSSSSYNEQFF. In DNA, the CDR3 is TGTGCCAGCAGCTTTCGTACTAGCAGCAGCTCCTACAATGAGCAGTTCTTC.

This chain uses TRBV5-1 with TRBJ1-1, with no clear D. The CDR3 consists of 16 residues. Germline V gives CDR1 SGHRS, CDR2 YFSETQ. Trimming stripped 3 bases from V and 0 bases from J, with 15 bases between. The CDR3 DNA sequence: TGCGCCAGCAGCTCTAGAGGGAGCAGTATGAACACTGAAGCTTTCTTT. Its protein product is CASSSRGSSMNTEAFF.

The V call is TRBV4-1, the J call TRBJ1-1, with D perhaps TRBD1 (5 bases). This CDR3 is 15 amino acids long. With 4 bases removed from V and 1 base from J, the gap between germline ends came to 13 bases. In germline, CDR1 is MGHRA, CDR2 YSYEKL. The CDR3 DNA reads TGCGCCAGCAGCCTACGGGGGGGGAGGAACACTGAAGCTTTCTTT. It yields the protein CASSLRGGRNTEAFF.

The V call is TRBV7-6, the J call TRBJ2-6; the D is unclear. CDR3 length equals 16 residues. Germline V gene sequence: CDR1 SGHVS, CDR2 FNYEAQ. Trimming pared 1 base from V and 1 base from J, leaving 8 bases between. The DNA of the CDR3 is TGTGCCAGCAGCTTAGGATCCGGTTCTGGGGCCAACGTCCTGACTTTC. Translation: CASSLGSGSGANVLTF.